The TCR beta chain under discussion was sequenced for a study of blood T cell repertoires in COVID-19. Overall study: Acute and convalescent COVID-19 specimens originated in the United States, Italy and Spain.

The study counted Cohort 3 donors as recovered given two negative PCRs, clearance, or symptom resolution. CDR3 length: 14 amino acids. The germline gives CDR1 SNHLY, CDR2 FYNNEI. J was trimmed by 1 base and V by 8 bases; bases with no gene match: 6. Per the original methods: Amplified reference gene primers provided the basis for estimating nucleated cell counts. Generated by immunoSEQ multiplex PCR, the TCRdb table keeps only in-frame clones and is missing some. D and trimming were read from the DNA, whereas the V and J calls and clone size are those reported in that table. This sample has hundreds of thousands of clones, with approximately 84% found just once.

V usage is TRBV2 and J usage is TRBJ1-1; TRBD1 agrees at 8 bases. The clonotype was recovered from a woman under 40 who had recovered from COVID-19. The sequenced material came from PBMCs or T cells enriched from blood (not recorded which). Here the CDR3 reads CASLRGQSNTEAFF. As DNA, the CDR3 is TGTGCCAGCCTCAGGGGGCAGTCGAACACTGAAGCTTTCTTT.